These 23 T cell receptor beta chains came from one sample sequenced in a study of blood T cells in healthy people across ages. A second PCR of roughly 7 to 11 cycles used a sample-barcoded 5' primer and a J-beta primer mix. TCRdb redid the calling of the 5' RACE reads with MiXCR, one entry per CDR3 protein. The sample records hundreds of thousands of distinct CDR3 sequences, 32% being singletons. Sequenced input: blood. Receptors originate from an elderly woman in good health.

Remarks on this clonotype: A much larger clone sits a single nucleotide away, making a read error possible. The rearrangement links TRBV6-1 to TRBJ2-5, with 8 bases lining up with TRBD1. CDR1 is MNHNS and CDR2 is SASEGT in the germline V gene. V was clipped by 5 bases and J by 11 bases; unmatched bases: 7. The CDR3 length is 12 residues. CDR3: CASSTPTGVQYF. CDR3 nucleotide sequence: TGTGCCAGCAGTACACCGACAGGGGTGCAGTACTTC.

Worth noting for this clonotype: This clone may be a read error of a much larger clone one base away. The V call is TRBV7-9, the J call TRBJ1-2; no clear D gene. This CDR3 contains 15 residues. The V gene's germline CDR1 is SEHNR and CDR2 FQNEAQ (reference sequence). The V end was cut by 4 bases, the J end by 5 bases, with 17 bases between. The CDR3 region is CASSSLRTRSYGYTF. Written as DNA, the CDR3 is TGTGCCAGCAGCTCACTGCGGACGAGAAGTTATGGCTACACCTTC.

There are many counts of this clonotype. This chain links TRBV20-1 with TRBJ2-3; unclear D gene. CDR1 is DFQATT and CDR2 is SNEGSKA in the germline V gene (reference sequence). Deletions cut 3 bases from V and 5 bases from J, with 21 bases between. The CDR3 has 16 residues. This chain's CDR3 is CSAREPGPRRRDTQYF. In DNA form, the CDR3 reads TGCAGTGCTAGGGAACCGGGCCCCCGGCGAAGAGATACGCAGTATTTT.

Concerning this clonotype itself: A much bigger clone sits one base away, suggesting this may be a read error. J is TRBJ1-4 and V is TRBV29-1, with D unclear. CDR1 is SQVTM, CDR2 ANQGSEA, per germline. V lost 5 bases, J lost 7 bases, and 14 bases lay in between. This CDR3 spans 13 amino acids. The CDR3 loop reads CSVSVGTREKLFF. As DNA, the CDR3 is TGCAGCGTTTCGGTAGGCACCCGTGAAAAACTGTTTTTT.

This rearrangement joins TRBV5-6 to TRBJ2-4; 7 bases are shared with TRBD1. The J segment lost 5 bases and the V segment lost 4 bases, leaving 12 bases of the junction unmatched. Germline V lookup: CDR1 SGHDT, CDR2 YYEEEE. The CDR3 covers 16 residues. Here the CDR3 DNA reads TGTGCCAGCAGCCGGATTACAGGGGTATTCCAAAACATTCAGTACTTC. It specifies CASSRITGVFQNIQYF.

This clonotype occurred many times. This chain links TRBV20-1 with TRBJ2-5, with 13 nucleotides matching TRBD2. From germline, CDR1 is DFQATT and CDR2 SNEGSKA (reference sequence). The CDR3 contains 15 residues. Trimming at V came to 4 bases and at J to 3 bases, leaving 5 bases not matched to a gene. The CDR3 reads CSATGLAGREETQYF. Written as DNA, the CDR3 is TGCAGTGCTACGGGACTAGCGGGGAGAGAAGAGACCCAGTACTTC.

Note on this clonotype: Possible read error: a much larger clone is one base away. The chain recombines TRBV30 with TRBJ1-2, with D maybe TRBD1 (6 bases). Per the germline V gene, CDR1 is GTSNPN and CDR2 is SVGIG (reference sequence). Trimming left V 5 bases short and J 2 bases short, with 6 bases between. There are 11 residues in the CDR3. CDR3 DNA sequence: TGTGCCTGGGGACAGAACTATGGCTACACCTTC. Protein sequence: CAWGQNYGYTF. The full variable domain, in which reference TRBV30 and TRBJ1-2 provide the parts outside the CDR3, is SQTIHQWPATLVQPVGSPLSLECTVEGTSNPNLYWYRQAAGRGLQLLFYSVGIGQISSEVPQNLSASRPQDRQFILSSKKLLLSDSGFYLCAWGQNYGYTFGSGTRLTVV.

The sample holds many counts of this clonotype. The rearrangement joins TRBV7-8 to TRBJ2-7; TRBD2 aligns across 7 bases. V gave up 4 bases and J gave up 0 bases; unmatched junction bases: 12. The CDR3 consists of 17 residues. Germline CDR1 SGHVS, CDR2 FQNEAQ. The CDR3 DNA reads TGTGCCAGCAGCTACGGACCTTTGCGGGGGAACTCCTACGAGCAGTACTTC. Its translation is CASSYGPLRGNSYEQYF.

This clonotype was counted at least ten times. Mismatch with germline at one junction end may stem from a read error. The chain recombines TRBV12-3 or TRBV12-4 with TRBJ1-2; 8 positions agree with TRBD1. The CDR3 spans 15 residues. For the CDR3, the DNA is TGCGCCAGCAGCCTCGACAGGGGAGCTAACTATGGCTACACCTTC. It encodes CASSLDRGANYGYTF.

A remark on this clonotype: Because it lacks the conserved phenylalanine or tryptophan at the end, this CDR3 is likely a read error. Here the CDR3 DNA reads TGCAGTGCTCGGGCTAACTATGGCTACACCTCC. It codes for CSARANYGYTS. The J gene is TRBJ1-2, the V gene TRBV20-1; no reliable D call. The CDR3 runs to 11 residues. Germline V CDR1 and CDR2: DFQATT, SNEGSKA (reference sequence). The V and J ends lost 5 bases and 0 bases respectively, with 4 bases between them.

The chain joins TRBV29-1 to TRBJ2-7; 13 bases align to TRBD2. Looked up from germline, CDR1 is SQVTM and CDR2 is ANQGSEA. The CDR3 has 19 residues. After removal of 4 bases from V and 2 bases from J, the junction contained 17 bases not matched to a gene. The CDR3 protein is CSVVGLTSGRRLLPYEQYF. The CDR3 DNA is TGCAGCGTTGTTGGACTGACTAGCGGGAGGCGTTTACTCCCCTACGAGCAGTACTTC.

This clonotype was observed a handful of times. A much larger clone differs from this one at a single base, so this may be a read error. The rearrangement links TRBV20-1 to TRBJ1-4; D is unclear. CDR3 size: 12 residues. CDR1 is DFQATT and CDR2 is SNEGSKA in the germline V gene (reference sequence). V was trimmed by 6 bases and J by 7 bases, leaving 12 bases between them. CDR3 residues: CSAQRTGEKLFF. The CDR3 region has the DNA TGCAGTGCCCAACGGACCGGTGAAAAACTGTTTTTT.

The chain uses TRBV20-1 and TRBJ2-1; 10 nucleotides line up with TRBD2. The J call is doubtful: the DNA matches TRBJ2-7 better. This CDR3 comprises 18 residues. CDR1 is DFQATT, CDR2 SNEGSKA, per germline (reference sequence). The CDR3 reads CSARPSRAGGSSYNEQYF. CDR3 bases: TGCAGTGCTAGACCCTCTCGAGCGGGGGGGAGCTCCTACAATGAGCAGTACTTC.

This clonotype was seen repeatedly, ten times or more. The V and J genes are TRBV24-1 and TRBJ2-1; 8 bases map to TRBD1. From germline, CDR1 is KGHDR and CDR2 SFDVKD. The J segment lost 6 bases and the V segment lost 5 bases, leaving 5 bases of the junction unmatched. The CDR3 consists of 14 residues. Here the CDR3 DNA reads TGTGCCACCAGTGCGGCAGGACAGGGCAATGAGCAGTTCTTC. It yields the protein CATSAAGQGNEQFF.

This clonotype was found a few times. The rearrangement uses TRBV2 and TRBJ1-2; TRBD1 might be the D (5 bases). CDR1 is SNHLY, CDR2 FYNNEI, per germline. Trimming left V 6 bases short and J 7 bases short, with 15 bases between. There are 13 residues in the CDR3. This CDR3 is CASSLTQVSGYTF. The CDR3 nucleotides read TGTGCCAGCAGCTTAACACAGGTTTCTGGCTACACCTTC.

Notes on this clonotype: A much larger clone differs by one base, so this may be a read error. The chain has TRBV28 and TRBJ1-2; 10 bases agree with TRBD1. V lost 5 bases to trimming and J lost 0 bases; unmatched junction nucleotides: 9. The germline V gene has CDR1 MDHEN and CDR2 SYDVKM. The CDR3 length is 17 residues. The CDR3 loop reads CASSPGTGAEANYGYTF. CDR3 bases: TGTGCCAGCAGTCCCGGGACAGGGGCAGAGGCTAACTATGGCTACACCTTC.

The J gene is TRBJ1-2, the V gene TRBV20-1; a weak D match, TRBD1 (6 bases). Trimming stripped 6 bases from V and 4 bases from J, with 12 bases between. The CDR3 is 12 residues long. Germline V lookup: CDR1 DFQATT, CDR2 SNEGSKA (reference sequence). This CDR3 is CSALPTGYGYTF. In DNA, the CDR3 is TGCAGTGCGCTTCCGACAGGCTATGGCTACACCTTC.

The rearrangement links TRBV6-5 to TRBJ2-3; TRBD2 matches 8 bases. The V gene end was trimmed by 9 bases and the J gene end by 3 bases; junction bases not matched to a gene: 8. This CDR3 region has 14 residues. Looked up from germline, CDR1 is MNHEY and CDR2 is SVGAGI. The CDR3 sequence is CASGASGSTDTQYF. The CDR3 bases are TGTGCCAGTGGGGCTAGCGGGTCGACAGATACGCAGTATTTT.

This clonotype came up many times. The chain links TRBV4-3 to TRBJ1-2; no reliable D call. Germline V lookup: CDR1 LGHNA, CDR2 YSLEER. V shed 6 bases and J shed 7 bases, with 18 bases lying between them. CDR3 length equals 14 residues. Here the CDR3 DNA reads TGCGCCAGCAGTCTAGATCCTAGGGCAGGTGGCTACACCTTC. As protein: CASSLDPRAGGYTF.

This clonotype has a count of ten or more. This rearrangement joins TRBV14 to TRBJ1-1; a possible D gene is TRBD1 (5 bases). Germline V lookup: CDR1 SGHDN, CDR2 FVKESK. V lost 5 bases to trimming and J lost 0 bases, with 7 bases between them. This CDR3 contains 13 residues. CDR3 loop: CASSEGLNTEAFF. The CDR3 coding sequence is TGTGCCAGCAGCGAGGGGCTGAACACTGAAGCTTTCTTT.

The CDR3 coding sequence is TGTGCCAGCAGTGAATTGGGGCGGGGGGGCCATGGGACGCAGTATTTT. It specifies CASSELGRGGHGTQYF. This sequence joins TRBV25-1 and TRBJ2-3; TRBD2 matches 9 bases. The V gene's germline CDR1 is MGHDK and CDR2 SYGVNS. V was clipped by 1 base and J by 9 bases; unmatched bases: 11. The CDR3 length is 16 residues. The full variable domain, rest sourced from reference TRBV25-1 and TRBJ2-3, is EADIYQTPRYLVIGTGKKITLECSQTMGHDKMYWYQQDPGMELHLIHYSYGVNSTEKGDLSSESTVSRIRTEHFPLTLESARPSHTSQYLCASSELGRGGHGTQYFGPGTRLTVL.

Many counts were recorded for this clonotype. CDR3 sequence (DNA): TGTGCCAGCAGCGCGAGCTCCTACAATGAGCAGTTCTTC. As protein: CASSASSYNEQFF. The genes are TRBV9 and TRBJ2-1; D is undetermined. This CDR3 is 13 amino acids long. Trimming removed 3 bases at V and 0 bases at J, with 4 bases between. The germline V gene has CDR1 SGDLS and CDR2 YYNGEE.

This sequence joins TRBV5-1 and TRBJ2-5; D uncertain. Trimming removed 4 bases from V and 5 bases from J, with 24 bases in between. CDR3 size: 17 residues. Germline assignment: CDR1 SGHRS and CDR2 YFSETQ. The CDR3 DNA sequence: TGCGCCAGCAGCGCCTACGCGGTGGGCACAATCACGGAGACCCAGTACTTC. This codes for CASSAYAVGTITETQYF.